The entry that follows covers one T cell receptor (beta chain) sequence. As yet, its antigen is unknown. Only in-frame clones appear in the TCRdb table, and some are missing; sequencing was by immunoSEQ multiplex PCR. This sample carries approximately 260,000 clones, 86% of them seen once, and the ten largest clones take 1% to 1.5%. The data were taken from a study of cytomegalovirus exposure and HLA in healthy donors. The wider study: The approximately 120 validation repertoires were produced on the same platform as the 550 to 700 repertoires of the first cohort. This was reported in a later analysis.

Study-wide results and limits: Researchers catalogued roughly 170 TCR beta chains as cytomegalovirus-associated.

The sample taken for sequencing was PBMCs. The sequence was obtained from a woman aged 25 to 39 in good health and CMV-seropositive.

The CDR3 nucleotides read TGCGCCAGCAGCTCAGGTGACGACACTGAAGCTTTCTTT. This codes for CASSSGDDTEAFF. This chain links TRBV5-1 with TRBJ1-1; D unclear. This CDR3 is built from 13 residues. CDR1 and CDR2 (germline): SGHRS, YFSETQ. V lost 3 bases to trimming and J lost 3 bases, with 9 bases between them.